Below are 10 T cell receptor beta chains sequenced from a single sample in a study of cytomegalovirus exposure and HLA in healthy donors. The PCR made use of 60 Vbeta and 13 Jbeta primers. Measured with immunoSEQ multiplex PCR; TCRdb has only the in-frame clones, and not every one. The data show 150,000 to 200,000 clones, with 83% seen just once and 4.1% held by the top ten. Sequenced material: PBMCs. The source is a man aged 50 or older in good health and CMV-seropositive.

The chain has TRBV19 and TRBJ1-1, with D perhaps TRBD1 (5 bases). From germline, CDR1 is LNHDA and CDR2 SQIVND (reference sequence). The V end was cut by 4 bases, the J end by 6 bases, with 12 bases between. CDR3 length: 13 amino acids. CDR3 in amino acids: CASSTGGLAEAFF. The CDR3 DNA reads TGTGCCAGTAGTACCGGGGGTCTCGCTGAAGCTTTCTTT.

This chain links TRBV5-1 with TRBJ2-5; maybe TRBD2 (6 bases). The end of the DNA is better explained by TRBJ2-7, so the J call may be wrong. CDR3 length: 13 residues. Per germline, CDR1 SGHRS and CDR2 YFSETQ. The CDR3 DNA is TGCGCCAGCAGCTTGGGCGGGGACTACGAGCAGTACTTC. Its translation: CASSLGGDYEQYF.

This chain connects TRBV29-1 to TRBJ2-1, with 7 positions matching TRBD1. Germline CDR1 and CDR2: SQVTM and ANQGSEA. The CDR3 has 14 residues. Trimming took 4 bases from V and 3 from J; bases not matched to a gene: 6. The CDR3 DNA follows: TGCAGCGTTGCCGGGACAGTCGACTACAATGAGCAGTTCTTC. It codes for CSVAGTVDYNEQFF.

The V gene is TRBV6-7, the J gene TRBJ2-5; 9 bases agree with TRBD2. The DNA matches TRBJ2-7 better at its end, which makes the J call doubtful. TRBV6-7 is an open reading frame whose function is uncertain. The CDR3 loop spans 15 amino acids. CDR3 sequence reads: CASSPNSGGIYEQYF. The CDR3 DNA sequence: TGTGCCAGCAGTCCCAATAGCGGGGGAATCTACGAGCAGTACTTC.

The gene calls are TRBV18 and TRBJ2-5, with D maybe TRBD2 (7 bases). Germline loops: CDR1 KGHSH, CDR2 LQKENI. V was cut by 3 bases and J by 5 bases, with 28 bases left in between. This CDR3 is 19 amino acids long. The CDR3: CASSPPDRTGGSIPETQYF. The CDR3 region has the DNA TGTGCCAGCTCACCTCCGGACAGAACCGGGGGGTCGATCCCGGAGACCCAGTACTTC.

CDR3 loop: CASSQERWPILTGKNGYTF. In nucleotides, the CDR3 is TGTGCCAGCAGCCAAGAAAGATGGCCTATTTTGACAGGGAAGAATGGCTACACCTTC. The J gene is TRBJ1-2, the V gene TRBV14; TRBD1 aligns across 7 bases. This CDR3 has 19 amino acids. Germline CDR1 reads SGHDN; CDR2 reads FVKESK. V gave up 0 bases and J gave up 6 bases; unmatched junction bases: 19.

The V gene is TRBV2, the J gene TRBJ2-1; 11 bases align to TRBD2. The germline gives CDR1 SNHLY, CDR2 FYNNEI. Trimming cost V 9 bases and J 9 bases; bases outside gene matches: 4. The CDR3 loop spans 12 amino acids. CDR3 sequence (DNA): TGTGCCAGGGGGGGGACTAGCGGTGAGCAGTTCTTC. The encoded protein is CARGGTSGEQFF.

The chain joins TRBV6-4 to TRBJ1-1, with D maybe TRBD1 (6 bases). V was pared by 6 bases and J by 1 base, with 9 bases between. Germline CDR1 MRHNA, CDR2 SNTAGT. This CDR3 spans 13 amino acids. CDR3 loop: CASSKTGNTEAFF. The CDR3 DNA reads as TGTGCCAGCAGCAAGACAGGGAACACTGAAGCTTTCTTT.

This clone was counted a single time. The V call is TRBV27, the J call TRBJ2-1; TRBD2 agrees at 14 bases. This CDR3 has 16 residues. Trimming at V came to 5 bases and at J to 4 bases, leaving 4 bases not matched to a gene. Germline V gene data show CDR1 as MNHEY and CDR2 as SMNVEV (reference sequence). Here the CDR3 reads CASSPGLAGVYNEQFF. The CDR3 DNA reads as TGTGCCAGCAGTCCGGGACTAGCGGGAGTGTACAATGAGCAGTTCTTC.

The CDR3 protein is CASSLGGLPSYEQYF. The CDR3 bases are TGTGCCAGCAGCTTAGGGGGACTACCTAGTTACGAGCAGTACTTC. V usage is TRBV11-1 and J usage is TRBJ2-7, with TRBD2 matching over 7 bases. The J segment lost 4 bases and the V segment lost 1 base, leaving 7 bases of the junction unmatched. The CDR3 is made up of 15 amino acids. Germline loops: CDR1 SGHAT, CDR2 FQDESV (reference sequence).